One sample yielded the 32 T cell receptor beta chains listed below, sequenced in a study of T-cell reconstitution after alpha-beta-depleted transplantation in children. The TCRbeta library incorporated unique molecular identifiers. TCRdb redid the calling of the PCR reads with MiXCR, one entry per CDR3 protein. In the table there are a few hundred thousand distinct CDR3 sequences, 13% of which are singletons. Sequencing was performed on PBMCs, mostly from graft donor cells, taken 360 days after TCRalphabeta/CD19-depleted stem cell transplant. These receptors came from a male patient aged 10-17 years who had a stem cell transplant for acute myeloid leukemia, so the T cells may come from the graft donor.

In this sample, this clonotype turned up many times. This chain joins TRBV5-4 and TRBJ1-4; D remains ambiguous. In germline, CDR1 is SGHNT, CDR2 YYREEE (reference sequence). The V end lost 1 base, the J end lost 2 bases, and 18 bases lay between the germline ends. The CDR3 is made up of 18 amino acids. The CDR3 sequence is CASSLPIPGYRTNEKLFF. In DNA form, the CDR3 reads TGTGCCAGCAGCTTGCCCATCCCCGGTTATCGGACTAATGAAAAACTGTTTTTT.

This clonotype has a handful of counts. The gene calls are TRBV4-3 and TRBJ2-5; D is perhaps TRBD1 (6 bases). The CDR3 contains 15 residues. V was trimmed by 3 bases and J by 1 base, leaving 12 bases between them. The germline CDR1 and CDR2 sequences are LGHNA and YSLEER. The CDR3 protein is CASSQMGQFQETQYF. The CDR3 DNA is TGCGCCAGCAGCCAGATGGGACAATTCCAAGAGACCCAGTACTTC.

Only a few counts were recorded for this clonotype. In DNA form, the CDR3 reads TGCGCCAGCGGTCCAGCGGGAGGGCGTTATGAGCAGTTCTTC. It translates to CASGPAGGRYEQFF. The chain has TRBV4-3 and TRBJ2-1; 10 nucleotides align to TRBD2. The V gene end was trimmed by 8 bases and the J gene end by 8 bases; junction bases not matched to a gene: 9. Looked up from germline, CDR1 is LGHNA and CDR2 is YSLEER. The CDR3 runs 14 residues.

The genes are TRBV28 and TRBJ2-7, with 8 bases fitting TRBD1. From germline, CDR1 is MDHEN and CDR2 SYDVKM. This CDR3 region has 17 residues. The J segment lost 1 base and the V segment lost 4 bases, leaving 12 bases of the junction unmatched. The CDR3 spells CASSSLGQGGVSYEQYF. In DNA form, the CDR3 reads TGTGCCAGCAGTTCACTCGGACAGGGTGGGGTTTCCTACGAGCAGTACTTC.

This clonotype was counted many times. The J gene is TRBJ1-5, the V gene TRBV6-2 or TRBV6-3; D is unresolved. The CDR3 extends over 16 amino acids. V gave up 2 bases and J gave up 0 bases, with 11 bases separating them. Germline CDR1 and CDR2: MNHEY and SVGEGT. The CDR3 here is CASSYDPWNSNQPQHF. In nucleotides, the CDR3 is TGTGCCAGCAGTTACGACCCTTGGAATAGCAATCAGCCCCAGCATTTT.

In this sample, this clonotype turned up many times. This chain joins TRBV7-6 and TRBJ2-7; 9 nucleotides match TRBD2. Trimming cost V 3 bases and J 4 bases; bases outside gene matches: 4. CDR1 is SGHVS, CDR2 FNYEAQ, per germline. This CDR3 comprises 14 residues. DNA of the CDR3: TGTGCCAGCAGCTTTCAAGCGGGAGGTTACGAGCAGTACTTC. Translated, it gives CASSFQAGGYEQYF.

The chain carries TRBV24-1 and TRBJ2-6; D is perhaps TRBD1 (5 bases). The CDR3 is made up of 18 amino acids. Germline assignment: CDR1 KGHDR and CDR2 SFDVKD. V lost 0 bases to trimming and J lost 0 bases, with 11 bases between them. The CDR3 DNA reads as TGTGCCACCAGTGATTTGCCAGGGTACGGCTCTGGGGCCAACGTCCTGACTTTC. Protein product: CATSDLPGYGSGANVLTF.

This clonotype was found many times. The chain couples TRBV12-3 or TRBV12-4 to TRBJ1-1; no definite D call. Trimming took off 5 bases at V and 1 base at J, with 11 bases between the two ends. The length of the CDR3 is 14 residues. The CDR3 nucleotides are TGTGCCAGCAGTCCGGACTCCTCGAACACTGAAGCTTTCTTT. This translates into CASSPDSSNTEAFF.

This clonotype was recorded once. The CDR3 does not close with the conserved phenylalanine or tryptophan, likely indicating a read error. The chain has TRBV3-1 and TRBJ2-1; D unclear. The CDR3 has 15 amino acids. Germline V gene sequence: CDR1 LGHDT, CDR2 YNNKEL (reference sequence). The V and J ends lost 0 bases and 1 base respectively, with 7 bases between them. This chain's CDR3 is CASSQEFASYNEQFV. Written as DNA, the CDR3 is TGTGCCAGCAGCCAAGAGTTTGCGTCCTACAATGAGCAGTTCGTC.

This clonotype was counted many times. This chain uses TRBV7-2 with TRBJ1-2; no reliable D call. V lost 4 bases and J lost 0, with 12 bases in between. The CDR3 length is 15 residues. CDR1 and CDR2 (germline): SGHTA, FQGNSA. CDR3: CASSSQWLTNYGYTF. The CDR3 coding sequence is TGTGCCAGCAGCTCTCAATGGCTTACTAACTATGGCTACACCTTC.

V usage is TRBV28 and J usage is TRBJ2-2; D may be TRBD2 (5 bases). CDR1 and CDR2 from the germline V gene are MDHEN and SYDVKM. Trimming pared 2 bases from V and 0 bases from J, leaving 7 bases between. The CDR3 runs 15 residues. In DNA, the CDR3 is TGTGCCAGCAGTTTACGGGAACCGAACACCGGGGAGCTGTTTTTT. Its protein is CASSLREPNTGELFF.

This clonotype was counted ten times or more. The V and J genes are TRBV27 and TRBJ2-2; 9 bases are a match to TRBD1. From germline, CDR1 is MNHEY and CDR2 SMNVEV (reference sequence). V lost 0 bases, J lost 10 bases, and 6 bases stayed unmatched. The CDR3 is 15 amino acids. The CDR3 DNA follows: TGTGCCAGCAGTTTATCCGGGACAGGGTTTGTGGAGCTGTTTTTT. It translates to CASSLSGTGFVELFF.

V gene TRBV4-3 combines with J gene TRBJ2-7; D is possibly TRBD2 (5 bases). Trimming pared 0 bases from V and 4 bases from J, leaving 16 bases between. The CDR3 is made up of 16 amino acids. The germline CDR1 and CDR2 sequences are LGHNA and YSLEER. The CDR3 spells CASSQETRTGLYEQYF. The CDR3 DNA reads TGCGCCAGCAGCCAAGAAACAAGGACCGGACTGTACGAGCAGTACTTC.

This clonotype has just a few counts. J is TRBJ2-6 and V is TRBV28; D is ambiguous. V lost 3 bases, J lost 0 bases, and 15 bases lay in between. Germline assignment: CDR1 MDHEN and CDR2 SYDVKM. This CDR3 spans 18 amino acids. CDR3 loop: CASSFRRLRRSGANVLTF. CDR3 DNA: TGTGCCAGCAGTTTTCGGCGACTCCGACGCTCTGGGGCCAACGTCCTGACTTTC.

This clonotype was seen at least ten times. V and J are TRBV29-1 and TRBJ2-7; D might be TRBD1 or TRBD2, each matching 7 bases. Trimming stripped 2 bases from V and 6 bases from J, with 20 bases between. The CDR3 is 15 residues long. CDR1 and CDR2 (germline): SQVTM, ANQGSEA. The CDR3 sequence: CSVEPGTAGGGEQYF. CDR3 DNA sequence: TGCAGCGTTGAACCGGGGACAGCCGGCGGGGGCGAGCAGTACTTC.

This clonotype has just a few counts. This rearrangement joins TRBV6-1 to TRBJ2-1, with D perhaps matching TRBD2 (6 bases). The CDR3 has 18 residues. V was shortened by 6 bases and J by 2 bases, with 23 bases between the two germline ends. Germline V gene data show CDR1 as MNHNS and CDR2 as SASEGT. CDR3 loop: CASSPMGLGRLPYNEQFF. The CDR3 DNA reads TGTGCCAGCAGCCCCATGGGATTAGGGAGGCTCCCCTACAATGAGCAGTTCTTC.

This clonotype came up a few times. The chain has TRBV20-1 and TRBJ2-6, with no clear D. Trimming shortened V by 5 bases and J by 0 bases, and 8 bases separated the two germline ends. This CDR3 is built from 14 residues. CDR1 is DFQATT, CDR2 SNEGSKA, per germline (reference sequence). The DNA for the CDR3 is TGCAGTGCTCTGACACGCTCTGGGGCCAACGTCCTGACTTTC. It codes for CSALTRSGANVLTF.

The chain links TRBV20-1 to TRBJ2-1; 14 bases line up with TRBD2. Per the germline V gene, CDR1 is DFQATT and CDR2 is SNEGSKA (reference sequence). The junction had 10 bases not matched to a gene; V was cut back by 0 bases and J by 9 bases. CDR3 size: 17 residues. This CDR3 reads CSARDPGLAGVGGEQFF. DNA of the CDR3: TGCAGTGCTAGAGATCCGGGACTAGCGGGAGTTGGGGGTGAGCAGTTCTTC.

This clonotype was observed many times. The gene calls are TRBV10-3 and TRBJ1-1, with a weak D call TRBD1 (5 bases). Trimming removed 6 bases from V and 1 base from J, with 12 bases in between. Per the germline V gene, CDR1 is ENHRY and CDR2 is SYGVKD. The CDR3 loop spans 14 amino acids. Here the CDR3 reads CAISRDGTNTEAFF. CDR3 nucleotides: TGTGCCATCAGCAGGGACGGCACGAACACTGAAGCTTTCTTT.

CDR3 in amino acids: CSPLVAGSYNEQFF. The CDR3 DNA sequence: TGCAGTCCCCTGGTTGCGGGCTCCTACAATGAGCAGTTCTTC. The rearrangement joins TRBV20-1 to TRBJ2-1, with D possibly TRBD2 on 5 matching bases. The CDR3 runs to 14 residues. V was clipped by 8 bases and J by 0 bases, with 14 bases between them. Looked up from germline, CDR1 is DFQATT and CDR2 is SNEGSKA (reference sequence).

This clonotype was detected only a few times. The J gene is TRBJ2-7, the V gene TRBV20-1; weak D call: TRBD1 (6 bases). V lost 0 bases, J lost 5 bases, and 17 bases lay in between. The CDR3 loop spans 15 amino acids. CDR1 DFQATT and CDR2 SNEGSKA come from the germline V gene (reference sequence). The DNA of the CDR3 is TGCAGTGCTAGAGAGAGGGACACCCTCTTCGACGAGCAGTACTTC. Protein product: CSARERDTLFDEQYF.

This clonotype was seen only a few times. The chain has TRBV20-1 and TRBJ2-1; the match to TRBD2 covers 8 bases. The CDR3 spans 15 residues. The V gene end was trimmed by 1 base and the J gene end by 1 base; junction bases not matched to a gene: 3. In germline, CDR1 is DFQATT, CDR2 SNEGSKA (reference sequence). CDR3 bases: TGCAGTGCTAGAGCTAGCGGGCATTCCTACAATGAGCAGTTCTTC. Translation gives CSARASGHSYNEQFF.

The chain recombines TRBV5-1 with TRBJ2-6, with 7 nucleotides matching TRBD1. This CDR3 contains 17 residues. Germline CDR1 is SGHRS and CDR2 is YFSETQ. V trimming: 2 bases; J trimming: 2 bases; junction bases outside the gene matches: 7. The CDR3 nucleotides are TGCGCCAGCAGCTTTAGGGGACAGTTAACTGGGGCCAACGTCCTGACTTTC. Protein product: CASSFRGQLTGANVLTF.

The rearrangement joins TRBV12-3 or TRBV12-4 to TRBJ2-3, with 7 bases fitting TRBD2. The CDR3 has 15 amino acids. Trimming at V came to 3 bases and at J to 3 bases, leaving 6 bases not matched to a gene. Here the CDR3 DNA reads TGTGCCAGCAGTTTTTTGCGGGAGAGGACAGATACGCAGTATTTT. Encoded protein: CASSFLRERTDTQYF.

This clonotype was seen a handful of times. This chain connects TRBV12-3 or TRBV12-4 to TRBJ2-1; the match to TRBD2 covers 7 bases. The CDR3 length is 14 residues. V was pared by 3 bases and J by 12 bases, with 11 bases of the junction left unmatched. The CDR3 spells CASSFQLALWGQFF. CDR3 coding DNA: TGTGCCAGCAGTTTTCAACTAGCGCTCTGGGGGCAGTTCTTC.

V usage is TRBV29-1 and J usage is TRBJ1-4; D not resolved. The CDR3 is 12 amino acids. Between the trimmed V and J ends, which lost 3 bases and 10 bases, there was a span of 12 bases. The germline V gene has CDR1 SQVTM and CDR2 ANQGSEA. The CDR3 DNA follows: TGCAGCGTTGAGATTTCTCAAGGAAAACTGTTTTTT. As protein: CSVEISQGKLFF.

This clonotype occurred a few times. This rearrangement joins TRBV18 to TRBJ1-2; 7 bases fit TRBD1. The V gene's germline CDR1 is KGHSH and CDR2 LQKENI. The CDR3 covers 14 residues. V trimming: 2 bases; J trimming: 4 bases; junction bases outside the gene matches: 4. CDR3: CASSPEAGGYGYTF. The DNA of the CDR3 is TGTGCCAGCTCACCAGAGGCAGGGGGCTATGGCTACACCTTC.

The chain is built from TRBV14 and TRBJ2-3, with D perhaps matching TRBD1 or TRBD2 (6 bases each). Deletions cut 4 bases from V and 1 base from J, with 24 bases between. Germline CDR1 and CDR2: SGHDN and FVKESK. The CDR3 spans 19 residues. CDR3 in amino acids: CASSPFLVSGAVRTDTQYF. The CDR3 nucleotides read TGTGCCAGCAGCCCTTTCCTCGTATCGGGGGCGGTCCGCACAGATACGCAGTATTTT.

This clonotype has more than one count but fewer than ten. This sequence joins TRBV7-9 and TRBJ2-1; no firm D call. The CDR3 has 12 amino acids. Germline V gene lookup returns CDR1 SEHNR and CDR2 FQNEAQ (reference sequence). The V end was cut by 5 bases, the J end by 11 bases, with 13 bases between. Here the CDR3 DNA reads TGTGCCAGCAGCCCAGAGCGTAAGAAGCAGTTCTTC. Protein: CASSPERKKQFF.

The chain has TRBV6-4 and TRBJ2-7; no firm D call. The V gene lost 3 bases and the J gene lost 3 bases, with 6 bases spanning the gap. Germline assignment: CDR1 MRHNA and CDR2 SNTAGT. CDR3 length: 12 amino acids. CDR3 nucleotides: TGTGCCAGCAGTGATCCCAACTACGAGCAGTACTTC. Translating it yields CASSDPNYEQYF.

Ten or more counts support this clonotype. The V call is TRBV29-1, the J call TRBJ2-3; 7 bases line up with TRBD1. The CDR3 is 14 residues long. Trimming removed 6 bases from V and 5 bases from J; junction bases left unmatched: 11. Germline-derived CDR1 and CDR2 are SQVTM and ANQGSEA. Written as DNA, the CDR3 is TGCAGCGTGATTCCGGACAGGCAGATAGATACGCAGTATTTT. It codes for CSVIPDRQIDTQYF.

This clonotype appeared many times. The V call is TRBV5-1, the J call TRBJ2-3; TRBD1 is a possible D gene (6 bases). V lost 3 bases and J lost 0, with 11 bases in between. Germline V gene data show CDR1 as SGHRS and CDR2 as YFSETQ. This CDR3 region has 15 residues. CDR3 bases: TGCGCCAGCAGCTACCTACAGGGCAGCACAGATACGCAGTATTTT. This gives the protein CASSYLQGSTDTQYF. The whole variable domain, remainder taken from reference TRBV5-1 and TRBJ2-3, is KAGVTQTPRYLIKTRGQQVTLSCSPISGHRSVSWYQQTPGQGLQFLFEYFSETQRNKGNFPGRFSGRQFSNSRSEMNVSTLELGDSALYLCASSYLQGSTDTQYFGPGTRLTVL.